A selection of T cell receptor beta chains follows, all from one sample in a study of blood T cell repertoires in COVID-19. The assay was immunoSEQ multiplex PCR, and TCRdb's table has in-frame clones only and misses some. The repertoire holds about 210,000 clones, around 81% seen once, with around 10% in the top ten. What was sequenced was PBMCs or T cells enriched from blood (not recorded which). All receptors derive from a woman aged 45-59 years with acute COVID-19. Each CDR3 is given with its conserved first and last residue. The order of the fields is clone size, D gene, J gene, V gene, CDR3 protein, CDR3 DNA. A D gene is named only where the DNA matches it firmly. The listing skips clone size in some rows; elsewhere it reads once, few, many or a size class.

NA,TRBD2,TRBJ2-5,TRBV5-1,CASGLAGQNGETQYF,TGCGCCAGCGGACTAGCGGGACAAAACGGGGAGACCCAGTACTTC
NA,NA,TRBJ2-5,TRBV7-9,CASSVGIADQETQYF,TGTGCCAGCAGCGTAGGAATAGCGGATCAAGAGACCCAGTACTTC
once,TRBD1,TRBJ1-1,TRBV28,CASSFSSRGPSLNTEAFF,TGTGCCAGCAGTTTTTCCAGCAGGGGGCCCAGTTTGAACACTGAAGCTTTCTTT
NA,NA,TRBJ2-1,TRBV10-3,CAIWQGLPLGGEQFF,TGTGCCATCTGGCAGGGCCTGCCCTTAGGCGGTGAGCAGTTCTTC
NA,NA,TRBJ1-1,TRBV7-2,CASSLARGNNAEAFF,TGTGCCAGCAGCTTAGCAAGGGGAAATAACGCTGAAGCTTTCTTT
few,TRBD2,TRBJ2-7,TRBV2,CASSEERLAGEQYF,TGTGCCAGCAGTGAAGAAAGACTAGCTGGGGAGCAGTACTTC
NA,NA,TRBJ2-5,TRBV11-2,CASSLVGGLETQYF,TGTGCCAGCAGCTTAGTAGGGGGATTGGAGACCCAGTACTTC
NA,TRBD1,TRBJ2-7,TRBV5-6,CASSLWGQGMFPYEQYF,TGTGCCAGCAGCTTGTGGGGACAGGGGATGTTCCCCTACGAGCAGTACTTC
once,NA,TRBJ1-2,TRBV28,CASSTQGPIRSYTF,TGTGCCAGCAGCACACAGGGCCCCATAAGGAGCTACACCTTC
NA,TRBD2,TRBJ2-1,TRBV2,CASTRGDSNEQFF,TGTGCCAGCACTCGGGGGGATTCCAATGAGCAGTTCTTC
once,NA,TRBJ2-6,TRBV7-2,CASSQSGGLGANVLTF,TGTGCCAGCAGCCAGAGCGGAGGTCTTGGGGCCAACGTCCTGACTTTC
NA,NA,TRBJ2-2,TRBV6-5,CASRTQAVYTGELFF,TGTGCCAGCCGAACTCAAGCGGTCTACACCGGGGAGCTGTTTTTT
NA,NA,TRBJ1-2,TRBV28,CASSKQDTPSLGYTF,TGTGCCAGCAGTAAGCAGGACACCCCTTCCCTCGGCTACACCTTC
NA,NA,TRBJ1-4,TRBV3-1/TRBV3-2,CASSRRLATNEKLFF,TGTGCCAGCAGCCGGCGGCTGGCAACTAATGAAAAACTGTTTTTT
NA,TRBD1,TRBJ2-5,TRBV27,CASSPLDRFQETQYF,TGTGCCAGCAGTCCATTGGACAGGTTTCAAGAGACCCAGTACTTC
few,TRBD1,TRBJ1-6,TRBV5-1,CATRDGTGFNSPLHF,TGCGCCACCAGAGACGGGACAGGGTTTAATTCACCCCTCCACTTT
once,NA,TRBJ2-3,TRBV10-3,CAISVGGGTDTQYF,TGTGCCATCAGTGTGGGCGGGGGCACAGATACGCAGTATTTT
NA,NA,TRBJ1-2,TRBV15,CATSRRANYGYTF,TGTGCCACCAGCAGAAGAGCCAACTATGGCTACACCTTC
NA,TRBD1,TRBJ2-5,TRBV5-8,CASSWGQGKKETQYF,TGTGCCAGCAGCTGGGGACAGGGGAAGAAAGAGACCCAGTACTTC
NA,NA,TRBJ1-2,TRBV3-1/TRBV3-2,CASSQEQAGRADGYTF,TGTGCCAGCAGCCAAGAACAGGCTGGCCGCGCTGATGGCTACACCTTC
NA,TRBD2,TRBJ2-3,TRBV7-3,CASSPGTSGSLDTQYF,TGTGCCAGCAGCCCCGGGACTAGCGGGAGTCTGGATACGCAGTATTTT
NA,NA,TRBJ1-2,TRBV11-3,CASSLDRGGPTNGYTF,TGTGCCAGCAGCTTAGATCGGGGAGGCCCCACAAATGGCTACACCTTC
NA,TRBD2,TRBJ2-1,TRBV9,CASSVDLAGAYNEQFF,TGTGCCAGCAGCGTAGATCTAGCGGGTGCTTACAATGAGCAGTTCTTC
NA,NA,TRBJ1-4,TRBV24-1,CATSGSGATNEKLFF,TGTGCCACCAGTGGTTCGGGAGCAACTAATGAAAAACTGTTTTTT
NA,TRBD2,TRBJ2-1,TRBV7-2,CASTLSGRAGSEQFF,TGTGCCAGCACCCTAAGCGGGAGGGCTGGGAGTGAGCAGTTCTTC
NA,NA,TRBJ2-7,TRBV27,CASRQGQSSSYEQYF,TGTGCCAGCAGACAGGGACAATCGAGCTCCTACGAGCAGTACTTC
NA,TRBD1,TRBJ2-3,TRBV7-3,CASSLTFFQGGTDTQYF,TGTGCCAGCAGCTTAACGTTCTTCCAGGGGGGCACAGATACGCAGTATTTT
NA,TRBD1,TRBJ2-7,TRBV3-1/TRBV3-2,CASSQPGQGSDEQYF,TGTGCCAGCAGCCAACCAGGACAGGGTTCGGATGAGCAGTACTTC
NA,NA,TRBJ1-5,TRBV11-2,CASSEQGIEGQPQHF,TGTGCCAGCAGCGAACAGGGTATAGAAGGTCAGCCCCAGCATTTT
NA,TRBD1,TRBJ1-6,TRBV19,CASSTLQGANSPLHF,TGTGCCAGTAGTACCCTACAGGGGGCTAATTCACCCCTCCACTTT
NA,NA,TRBJ2-7,TRBV19,CASSMQGIAHEQYF,TGTGCCAGTAGTATGCAGGGTATTGCCCACGAGCAGTACTTC
NA,TRBD1,TRBJ2-5,TRBV7-9,CASSRQGVAETQYF,TGTGCCAGCAGCCGACAGGGGGTAGCAGAGACCCAGTACTTC
NA,NA,TRBJ1-1,TRBV6-4,CASSESLQRNTEAFF,TGTGCCAGCAGTGAATCCCTCCAGCGGAACACTGAAGCTTTCTTT
NA,TRBD2,TRBJ2-1,TRBV5-1,CASSVGLAGTTNEQFF,TGCGCCAGCAGCGTCGGACTAGCGGGAACCACCAATGAGCAGTTCTTC
NA,NA,TRBJ1-5,TRBV28,CASIQHGLLGNQPQHF,TGTGCCAGCATTCAACATGGGCTATTGGGCAATCAGCCCCAGCATTTT
NA,NA,TRBJ2-5,TRBV7-2,CASSLSFFGVGETQYF,TGTGCCAGCAGCTTAAGCTTCTTCGGGGTCGGAGAGACCCAGTACTTC
NA,TRBD2,TRBJ2-1,TRBV6-1,CASSEARLAGYNEQFF,TGTGCCAGCAGTGAAGCTCGGCTAGCGGGATACAATGAGCAGTTCTTC
NA,NA,TRBJ2-5,TRBV18,CASSPLGAGETQYF,TGTGCCAGCTCACCTCTGGGGGCTGGCGAGACCCAGTACTTC
NA,NA,TRBJ1-3,TRBV5-6,CASSGMDSGNTIYF,TGTGCCAGCAGCGGAATGGACAGCGGAAACACCATATATTTT
NA,NA,TRBJ2-7,TRBV5-8,CASSLGDIFYEQYF,TGTGCCAGCAGCTTGGGGGACATATTCTACGAGCAGTACTTC
NA,TRBD2,TRBJ2-1,TRBV28,CASSRTSGSRNEQFF,TGTGCCAGCAGTCGGACTAGCGGGAGTAGAAATGAGCAGTTCTTC
NA,TRBD1,TRBJ2-5,TRBV30,CAWSQGMETQYF,TGTGCCTGGTCACAGGGGATGGAGACCCAGTACTTC
once,NA,TRBJ1-6,TRBV21-1,CASSKPRTGKGNSLLHF,TGTGCCAGCAGCAAACCTCGGACAGGGAAAGGCAATTCACTCCTCCACTTT